The 25 T cell receptor beta chains listed next were all sequenced from one sample in a study of PD-L1 blockade in urothelial cancer. Clones were read by immunoSEQ multiplex PCR, and TCRdb kept only the in-frame ones, dropping some. Of some 80,000 clones in the sample, about 85% were seen once. Specimen: PBMCs, collected around atezolizumab (anti-PD-L1) treatment. These receptors were collected from a woman in her 70s with urothelial cancer.

The rearrangement joins TRBV4-1 to TRBJ2-5; 12 bases line up with TRBD2. Germline trimming cut 1 base from V and 7 bases from J; bases unmatched to any gene: 10. The CDR3 sequence is 17 residues long. Per germline, CDR1 MGHRA and CDR2 YSYEKL. CDR3 protein: CASSQAALAGGPRTQYF. For the CDR3, the DNA is TGCGCCAGCAGCCAAGCTGCTCTAGCGGGGGGGCCTCGGACCCAGTACTTC.

The chain recombines TRBV30 with TRBJ1-2; 9 positions agree with TRBD1. Trimming at V came to 1 base and at J to 3 bases, leaving 9 bases not matched to a gene. Per the germline V gene, CDR1 is GTSNPN and CDR2 is SVGIG (reference sequence). This CDR3 region has 16 residues. CDR3 DNA sequence: TGTGCCTGGAGTGCCATGACCGGACAGGGGTACTATGGCTACACCTTC. Translation: CAWSAMTGQGYYGYTF.

This chain uses TRBV4-1 with TRBJ1-2; 7 positions match TRBD1. The CDR3 sequence is 15 residues long. CDR1 is MGHRA, CDR2 YSYEKL, per germline. V lost 2 bases and J lost 4; bases outside the gene matches: 7. CDR3 sequence: CASSQSDGTVYGYTF. The DNA for the CDR3 is TGCGCCAGCAGCCAATCTGACGGGACAGTCTATGGCTACACCTTC.

The chain combines TRBV5-4 with TRBJ1-1; 7 nucleotides align to TRBD1. The germline V gene encodes CDR1 SGHNT and CDR2 YYREEE (reference sequence). The CDR3 contains 16 residues. The ends lost 1 base at V and 4 bases at J; junction bases unmatched: 10. CDR3 nucleotides: TGTGCCAGCAGCTTGAACAGGGGAGTCGGAGGCACTGAAGCTTTCTTT. This gives the protein CASSLNRGVGGTEAFF.

The chain recombines TRBV2 with TRBJ2-7; 11 nucleotides align to TRBD2. V was pared by 2 bases and J by 2 bases, with 2 bases of the junction left unmatched. From germline, CDR1 is SNHLY and CDR2 FYNNEI. The CDR3 consists of 15 residues. The CDR3 here is CASSELAGGPYEQYF. CDR3 coding DNA: TGTGCCAGCAGTGAACTAGCGGGAGGTCCCTACGAGCAGTACTTC.

The chain is built from TRBV15 and TRBJ2-4; 9 bases match TRBD1. The CDR3 length is 17 residues. V gave up 5 bases and J gave up 0 bases; unmatched junction bases: 8. Germline V gene lookup returns CDR1 LNHNV and CDR2 YYDKDF (reference sequence). In DNA form, the CDR3 reads TGTGCCACCAGCTCAAGACAGGGGGATTTAGCCAAAAACATTCAGTACTTC. This codes for CATSSRQGDLAKNIQYF.

This chain joins TRBV19 and TRBJ1-5, with TRBD1 matching over 7 bases. V was clipped by 8 bases and J by 0 bases; unmatched bases: 10. The CDR3 totals 16 residues. CDR1 is LNHDA and CDR2 is SQIVND in the germline V gene (reference sequence). The CDR3 sequence is CASASQTGDSNQPQHF. The CDR3 nucleotides read TGTGCCAGTGCAAGCCAAACAGGGGATAGCAATCAGCCCCAGCATTTT. The variable domain in full, completed from reference TRBV19 and TRBJ1-5, reads DGGITQSPKYLFRKEGQNVTLSCEQNLNHDAMYWYRQDPGQGLRLIYYSQIVNDFQKGDIAEGYSVSREKKESFPLTVTSAQKNPTAFYLCASASQTGDSNQPQHFGDGTRLSIL.

This rearrangement joins TRBV18 to TRBJ2-3; 13 bases line up with TRBD2. V trimming: 5 bases; J trimming: 0 bases; junction bases outside the gene matches: 5. The CDR3 is 17 amino acids. Germline V gene lookup returns CDR1 KGHSH and CDR2 LQKENI. The CDR3 region has the DNA TGTGCCAGCTCAGCCGGGACTAGCGGGACCAGCACAGATACGCAGTATTTT. This translates into CASSAGTSGTSTDTQYF. Looking up the rest from reference TRBV18 and TRBJ2-3 gives the full variable domain: NAGVMQNPRHLVRRRGQEARLRCSPMKGHSHVYWYRQLPEEGLKFMVYLQKENIIDESGMPKERFSAEFPKEGPSILRIQQVVRGDSAAYFCASSAGTSGTSTDTQYFGPGTRLTVL.

This chain uses TRBV28 with TRBJ2-1, with 10 positions matching TRBD2. The trim removed 6 bases at V and 7 bases at J, leaving 12 bases unmatched. The germline CDR1 and CDR2 sequences are MDHEN and SYDVKM. The CDR3 spans 16 residues. CDR3 nucleotides: TGTGCCAGCAGAGGTCCTTCTAGCGGGAGTAGAAATGAGCAGTTCTTC. Amino acids: CASRGPSSGSRNEQFF.

This chain uses TRBV7-2 with TRBJ2-3, with D uncertain. V was trimmed by 1 base and J by 2 bases, leaving 19 bases between them. Germline CDR1 and CDR2: SGHTA and FQGNSA. CDR3 length: 18 amino acids. DNA of the CDR3: TGTGCCAGCAGCTTAGACCTTTTCAGAACCCTTTTCACAGATACGCAGTATTTT. Its protein is CASSLDLFRTLFTDTQYF.

The chain combines TRBV7-2 with TRBJ2-3; tentative D call: TRBD1 (5 bases). CDR1 and CDR2 (germline): SGHTA, FQGNSA. Between the trimmed V and J ends, which lost 1 base and 0 bases, there was a span of 8 bases. This CDR3 is built from 15 residues. CDR3 nucleotide sequence: TGTGCCAGCAGCTTAGACAGGATTAGCACAGATACGCAGTATTTT. This translates into CASSLDRISTDTQYF. The entire variable domain, with the rest obtained from reference TRBV7-2 and TRBJ2-3, is as follows: GAGVSQSPSNKVTEKGKDVELRCDPISGHTALYWYRQSLGQGLEFLIYFQGNSAPDKSGLPSDRFSAERTGGSVSTLTIQRTQQEDSAVYLCASSLDRISTDTQYFGPGTRLTVL.

This rearrangement joins TRBV7-8 to TRBJ1-1, with TRBD1 matching over 7 bases. Germline lookup yields CDR1 SGHVS and CDR2 FQNEAQ. This CDR3 is built from 14 residues. V lost 4 bases, J lost 4 bases, and 6 bases stayed unmatched. The CDR3: CASSSTGIGTEAFF. The CDR3, as DNA: TGTGCCAGCAGCTCGACAGGGATAGGCACTGAAGCTTTCTTT.

The V gene is TRBV2, the J gene TRBJ1-2; D is uncertain. CDR3 length equals 16 residues. Germline V gives CDR1 SNHLY, CDR2 FYNNEI. The V and J ends lost 7 bases and 0 bases respectively, with 18 bases between them. CDR3 loop: CASILNRQKTNYGYTF. In DNA, the CDR3 is TGTGCCAGCATCTTGAACCGACAAAAAACTAACTATGGCTACACCTTC.

This chain links TRBV30 with TRBJ2-7; D is possibly TRBD1 (6 bases). The CDR3 is 12 amino acids. The germline V and J ends were trimmed by 4 bases and 1 base, with 8 bases remaining between them. The germline V gene encodes CDR1 GTSNPN and CDR2 SVGIG (reference sequence). Written as DNA, the CDR3 is TGTGCCTGGAACAGGGCTTCCTACGAGCAGTACTTC. Protein sequence: CAWNRASYEQYF.

The chain recombines TRBV13 with TRBJ2-3, with a possible D match to TRBD2 (5 bases). Germline V gives CDR1 PRHDT, CDR2 FYEKMQ (reference sequence). Trimming took off 2 bases at V and 1 base at J, with 10 bases between the two ends. The CDR3 loop spans 15 amino acids. CDR3 loop: CASSLPPGGTDTQYF. The CDR3 DNA is TGTGCCAGCAGCTTACCCCCCGGGGGCACAGATACGCAGTATTTT.

The rearrangement uses TRBV18 and TRBJ2-7; TRBD1 matches at 9 bases. Germline lookup yields CDR1 KGHSH and CDR2 LQKENI. Unmatched junction bases numbered 7, after V lost 3 bases and J lost 4 bases. The CDR3 sequence is 15 residues long. For the CDR3, the DNA is TGTGCCAGCTCACCGCCCGGACAGGGGCCTTACGAGCAGTACTTC. As protein: CASSPPGQGPYEQYF.

In this sample, this clone turned up once. The rearrangement uses TRBV4-1 and TRBJ2-7; TRBD2 matches at 10 bases. The CDR3 runs 16 residues. J lost 4 bases, V lost 1 base, and 7 bases had no gene match. The germline V gene encodes CDR1 MGHRA and CDR2 YSYEKL. The CDR3 is CASSQGLAGKKYEQYF. The CDR3, as DNA: TGCGCCAGCAGCCAAGGACTAGCGGGTAAGAAGTACGAGCAGTACTTC.

Written as DNA, the CDR3 is TGTGCCAGCAGCTATACTAGCGGGAGCCACAATGAGCAGTTCTTC. This encodes CASSYTSGSHNEQFF. V is TRBV9 and J is TRBJ2-1; TRBD2 agrees at 11 bases. Germline V gene sequence: CDR1 SGDLS, CDR2 YYNGEE. The CDR3 covers 15 residues. With V trimmed by 4 bases and J by 5 bases, 5 bases remained unmatched.

This chain links TRBV2 with TRBJ1-1; D uncertain. The CDR3 is 15 amino acids. The V gene lost 7 bases and the J gene lost 0 bases, with 15 bases spanning the gap. Germline loops: CDR1 SNHLY, CDR2 FYNNEI. The CDR3 DNA reads TGTGCCAGCAAGCTACAGCCTCCGATGAACACTGAAGCTTTCTTT. It specifies CASKLQPPMNTEAFF.

The gene calls are TRBV7-9 and TRBJ1-1; TRBD1 matches at 7 bases. The V gene's germline CDR1 is SEHNR and CDR2 FQNEAQ (reference sequence). The length of the CDR3 is 16 residues. V lost 3 bases, J lost 5 bases, and 12 bases stayed unmatched. CDR3 in DNA: TGTGCCAGCAGCTTCCTAATAACAACAGGGGATACTGAAGCTTTCTTT. Translating gives CASSFLITTGDTEAFF.

This clone occurred once. The gene calls are TRBV11-3 and TRBJ2-4; weak D call: TRBD2 (5 bases). The germline gives CDR1 SGHNT, CDR2 YENEEA. The CDR3 covers 12 residues. V shed 6 bases and J shed 9 bases, with 12 bases lying between them. The CDR3 spells CASSRDEGIQYF. The CDR3 DNA is TGTGCCAGCAGTAGGGATGAGGGCATTCAGTACTTC. Looking up the rest from reference TRBV11-3 and TRBJ2-4 gives the full variable domain: EAGVVQSPRYKIIEKKQPVAFWCNPISGHNTLYWYLQNLGQGPELLIRYENEEAVDDSQLPKDRFSAERLKGVDSTLKIQPAELGDSAVYLCASSRDEGIQYFGAGTRLSVL.

The chain carries TRBV28 and TRBJ1-1; TRBD1 matches 10 bases. Germline V lookup: CDR1 MDHEN, CDR2 SYDVKM. CDR3 length: 14 residues. J gave up 6 bases and V 4 bases, and 5 bases lay outside the gene matches. The CDR3 here is CASSSGTGVSEAFF. The DNA for the CDR3 is TGTGCCAGCAGTTCCGGGACAGGGGTATCTGAAGCTTTCTTT.

The chain links TRBV9 to TRBJ2-3, with TRBD2 matching 8 bases. V lost 1 base and J lost 4; bases outside the gene matches: 11. The length of the CDR3 is 17 residues. CDR1 and CDR2 (germline): SGDLS, YYNGEE. CDR3 sequence: CASSVSSSGSRADTQYF. CDR3 DNA sequence: TGTGCCAGCAGCGTATCTTCCAGCGGGAGCCGCGCAGATACGCAGTATTTT. The whole variable domain, filled in from reference TRBV9 and TRBJ2-3, reads DSGVTQTPKHLITATGQRVTLRCSPRSGDLSVYWYQQSLDQGLQFLIQYYNGEERAKGNILERFSAQQFPDLHSELNLSSLELGDSALYFCASSVSSSGSRADTQYFGPGTRLTVL.

The V gene is TRBV6-1, the J gene TRBJ1-1, with D tentatively TRBD1 (6 bases). Germline V gene sequence: CDR1 MNHNS, CDR2 SASEGT. Trimming stripped 2 bases from V and 0 bases from J, with 10 bases between. There are 15 residues in the CDR3. This CDR3 reads CASSEIWTVNTEAFF. The CDR3 coding sequence is TGTGCCAGCAGTGAAATCTGGACAGTGAACACTGAAGCTTTCTTT.

This clone was picked up many times. V is TRBV6-6 and J is TRBJ2-7, with 12 nucleotides matching TRBD1. The CDR3 covers 15 residues. With 6 bases clipped from V and 12 bases from J, the junction kept 15 bases outside the gene matches. Per germline, CDR1 MNHNY and CDR2 SVGAGI (reference sequence). The CDR3 loop is CASSNGEGTGGKVYF. The CDR3, as DNA: TGTGCCAGCAGCAACGGCGAGGGGACAGGGGGCAAGGTGTACTTC.